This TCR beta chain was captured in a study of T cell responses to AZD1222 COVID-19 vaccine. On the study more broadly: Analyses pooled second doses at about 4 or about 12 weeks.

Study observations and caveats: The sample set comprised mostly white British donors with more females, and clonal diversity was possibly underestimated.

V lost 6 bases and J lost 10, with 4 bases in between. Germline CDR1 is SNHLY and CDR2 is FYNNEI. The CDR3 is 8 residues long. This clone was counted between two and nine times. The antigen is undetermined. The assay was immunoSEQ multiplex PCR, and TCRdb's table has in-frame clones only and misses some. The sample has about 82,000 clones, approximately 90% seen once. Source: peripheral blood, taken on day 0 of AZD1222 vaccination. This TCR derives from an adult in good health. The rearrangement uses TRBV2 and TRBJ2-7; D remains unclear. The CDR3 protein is CASRDQYF. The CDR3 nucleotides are TGTGCCAGCAGGGATCAGTACTTC.